These 22 T cell receptor beta chains were sequenced from one sample in a study of blood T cell repertoires in COVID-19. Clones were sequenced by immunoSEQ multiplex PCR, and TCRdb holds only the in-frame ones, with some missing. The sample consists of about 270,000 clones, approximately 92% of them appearing once. Sequenced: peripheral blood. Receptors originate from a person aged 18-29 years with COVID-19, enrolled during active disease.

This chain joins TRBV4-2 and TRBJ2-1; D ambiguous. CDR3 length: 15 amino acids. Germline V CDR1 and CDR2: LGHNA, YNFKEQ. V was clipped by 3 bases and J by 9 bases, with 18 bases between them. The CDR3 loop is CASSQKSTASGEQFF. The DNA of the CDR3 is TGTGCCAGCAGCCAGAAATCGACCGCTTCGGGTGAGCAGTTCTTC.

The V call is TRBV4-3, the J call TRBJ2-7; 8 bases align to TRBD1. CDR1 and CDR2 (germline): LGHNA, YSLEER. With V trimmed by 4 bases and J by 4 bases, 15 bases remained unmatched. This CDR3 contains 17 residues. The CDR3 region is CASSPIKPRDRSYEQYF. The CDR3 DNA follows: TGCGCCAGCAGCCCAATAAAGCCCCGGGACAGGTCTTACGAGCAGTACTTC.

The chain recombines TRBV6-4 with TRBJ2-1; TRBD2 aligns across 7 bases. V lost 1 base, J lost 0 bases, and 12 bases stayed unmatched. This CDR3 has 19 residues. Looked up from germline, CDR1 is MRHNA and CDR2 is SNTAGT. CDR3 nucleotide sequence: TGTGCCAGCAGTGACTATACCAATCAGCGGGACCACTCCTACAATGAGCAGTTCTTC. This gives the protein CASSDYTNQRDHSYNEQFF.

The chain uses TRBV7-9 and TRBJ1-1, with D unresolved. This CDR3 has 14 amino acids. V dropped 2 bases and J dropped 4 bases, with 11 bases sitting between them. The germline CDR1 and CDR2 sequences are SEHNR and FQNEAQ (reference sequence). This CDR3 reads CASSLSEYGTEAFF. CDR3 coding DNA: TGTGCCAGCAGCTTAAGTGAGTATGGCACTGAAGCTTTCTTT.

This sequence joins TRBV6-5 and TRBJ1-6; D is uncertain. V dropped 6 bases and J dropped 8 bases, with 11 bases sitting between them. The length of the CDR3 is 13 residues. The germline gives CDR1 MNHEY, CDR2 SVGAGI. The CDR3 protein is CASRVSGYSPLHF. The DNA of the CDR3 is TGTGCCAGCAGGGTTTCAGGATATTCACCCCTCCACTTT.

V is TRBV2 and J is TRBJ2-2, with a weak D call TRBD1 (5 bases). Looked up from germline, CDR1 is SNHLY and CDR2 is FYNNEI. V was shortened by 8 bases and J by 6 bases, with 13 bases between the two germline ends. This CDR3 comprises 13 residues. In DNA form, the CDR3 reads TGTGCCAGCCAATCTCAGGGCCCCGGGGAGCTGTTTTTT. Translating it yields CASQSQGPGELFF.

The V gene is TRBV4-1, the J gene TRBJ2-7, with 7 bases aligning to TRBD2. V dropped 1 base and J dropped 3; count of bases not matched to a gene: 12. CDR3 length: 17 amino acids. Germline-derived CDR1 and CDR2 are MGHRA and YSYEKL. The CDR3 loop reads CASSQVRGRLAVYEQYF. The CDR3 DNA sequence: TGCGCCAGCAGCCAAGTCCGCGGGAGACTAGCCGTCTACGAGCAGTACTTC.

The chain uses TRBV29-1 and TRBJ2-1, with 11 nucleotides matching TRBD2. This CDR3 is 15 amino acids long. V lost 6 bases and J lost 8; bases outside the gene matches: 12. Germline V gene data show CDR1 as SQVTM and CDR2 as ANQGSEA. The CDR3 DNA reads as TGCAGCGTCGCTCCGGGACTAGCGGTTTCACATGAGCAGTTCTTC. Translated, it gives CSVAPGLAVSHEQFF.

V usage is TRBV10-2 and J usage is TRBJ2-1; 8 bases line up with TRBD1. The germline V gene encodes CDR1 WSHSY and CDR2 SAAADI. This CDR3 has 15 amino acids. Trimming cost V 6 bases and J 2 bases; bases outside gene matches: 6. The CDR3 protein is CASRSQGAAYNEQFF. CDR3 DNA sequence: TGCGCCAGCAGGAGTCAGGGGGCGGCCTACAATGAGCAGTTCTTC.

CDR3: CASTGPNYGYTF. The CDR3 DNA reads TGTGCCAGCACAGGTCCTAACTATGGCTACACCTTC. The V and J genes are TRBV12-3 or TRBV12-4 and TRBJ1-2, with no clear D. V lost 7 bases and J 0 bases, leaving 6 bases between the germline ends. The CDR3 totals 12 residues.

V usage is TRBV4-1 and J usage is TRBJ1-1, with D unresolved. Trimming took off 1 base at V and 9 bases at J, with 12 bases between the two ends. There are 13 residues in the CDR3. Germline CDR1 is MGHRA and CDR2 is YSYEKL. The CDR3 sequence: CASSQVAKTQAFF. Here the CDR3 DNA reads TGCGCCAGCAGCCAAGTGGCCAAAACCCAAGCTTTCTTT.

In DNA, the CDR3 is TGTGCCAGCAGCTTGAGGGATCAGCCCCAGCATTTT. Encoded protein: CASSLRDQPQHF. This sequence joins TRBV7-9 and TRBJ1-5; unclear D gene. V lost 3 bases to trimming and J lost 5 bases, with 5 bases between them. Germline V gene data show CDR1 as SEHNR and CDR2 as FQNEAQ (reference sequence). The CDR3 spans 12 residues.

The rearrangement uses TRBV5-1 and TRBJ2-6; D perhaps matches TRBD2 (5 bases). V was cut by 2 bases and J by 2 bases, with 8 bases left in between. This CDR3 is built from 15 residues. Germline CDR1 reads SGHRS; CDR2 reads YFSETQ. CDR3 region: CASSFTSPGANVLTF. Here the CDR3 DNA reads TGCGCCAGCAGCTTTACTAGTCCTGGGGCCAACGTCCTGACTTTC.

This chain connects TRBV25-1 to TRBJ1-6; D is unclear. CDR3 length: 13 residues. Trimming removed 6 bases at V and 9 bases at J, with 12 bases between. CDR1 and CDR2 (germline): MGHDK, SYGVNS. CDR3 sequence: CASRRSTGSPLHF. The CDR3 DNA reads as TGTGCCAGCAGGCGGAGTACCGGTTCACCCCTCCACTTT.

The chain combines TRBV18 with TRBJ1-5; TRBD1 is a possible D gene (6 bases). CDR1 and CDR2 (germline): KGHSH, LQKENI. CDR3 length: 13 residues. V gave up 5 bases and J gave up 7 bases, with 12 bases separating them. The CDR3 DNA sequence: TGTGCCAGCTCAACAGGGTCCGGACAGCCCCAGCATTTT. It translates to CASSTGSGQPQHF.

V usage is TRBV13 and J usage is TRBJ2-1; TRBD2 matches 9 bases. This CDR3 has 15 residues. V lost 2 bases and J lost 9; bases outside the gene matches: 8. The germline gives CDR1 PRHDT, CDR2 FYEKMQ (reference sequence). The CDR3 DNA is TGTGCCAGCAGCTTACAGTTAGCGGGAGCTCGTGAGCAGTTCTTC. This translates into CASSLQLAGAREQFF.

The chain uses TRBV13 and TRBJ2-7; 11 nucleotides match TRBD2. With V trimmed by 0 bases and J by 6 bases, 7 bases remained unmatched. The V gene's germline CDR1 is PRHDT and CDR2 FYEKMQ (reference sequence). This CDR3 has 16 residues. CDR3 amino acids: CASSLGGGLAAVEQYF. The CDR3 DNA follows: TGTGCCAGCAGCTTAGGTGGGGGACTAGCGGCGGTCGAGCAGTACTTC.

This chain uses TRBV19 with TRBJ2-3, with 7 bases matching TRBD1. Germline CDR1 LNHDA, CDR2 SQIVND (reference sequence). The J segment lost 4 bases and the V segment lost 5 bases, leaving 6 bases of the junction unmatched. The CDR3 sequence is 14 residues long. CDR3 nucleotide sequence: TGTGCCAGTAGTTTCCCGACAGGGTCAGATACGCAGTATTTT. Residues: CASSFPTGSDTQYF.

This clone came up a few times. The chain combines TRBV13 with TRBJ2-3, with D maybe TRBD2 (5 bases). V shed 0 bases and J shed 3 bases, with 10 bases lying between them. CDR3 size: 15 residues. CDR1 and CDR2 (germline): PRHDT, FYEKMQ (reference sequence). CDR3 DNA: TGTGCCAGCAGCTTAGGGAGGAGGACGACAGATACGCAGTATTTT. As protein: CASSLGRRTTDTQYF.

In its sample, this clone was seen once. The chain couples TRBV13 to TRBJ2-1; 12 bases agree with TRBD2. Germline CDR1 is PRHDT and CDR2 is FYEKMQ (reference sequence). CDR3 size: 17 residues. V was clipped by 2 bases and J by 8 bases; unmatched bases: 10. The CDR3 region is CASSLRPLAGGRDEQFF. The CDR3 region has the DNA TGTGCCAGCAGCTTAAGGCCACTAGCGGGAGGCAGGGATGAGCAGTTCTTC.

The V call is TRBV9, the J call TRBJ2-7; 7 bases are a match to TRBD2. V was clipped by 1 base and J by 4 bases; unmatched bases: 5. The CDR3 is 14 residues long. Germline assignment: CDR1 SGDLS and CDR2 YYNGEE. In DNA form, the CDR3 reads TGTGCCAGCAGCGTACTAGCGGATTTTTACGAGCAGTACTTC. This codes for CASSVLADFYEQYF.

The chain recombines TRBV27 with TRBJ2-6, with D possibly being TRBD1 (5 bases). Between the trimmed V and J ends, which lost 6 bases and 0 bases, there was a span of 6 bases. This CDR3 contains 14 residues. Per the germline V gene, CDR1 is MNHEY and CDR2 is SMNVEV (reference sequence). CDR3 sequence (DNA): TGTGCCAGCAGAGACAGCTCTGGGGCCAACGTCCTGACTTTC. It codes for CASRDSSGANVLTF.